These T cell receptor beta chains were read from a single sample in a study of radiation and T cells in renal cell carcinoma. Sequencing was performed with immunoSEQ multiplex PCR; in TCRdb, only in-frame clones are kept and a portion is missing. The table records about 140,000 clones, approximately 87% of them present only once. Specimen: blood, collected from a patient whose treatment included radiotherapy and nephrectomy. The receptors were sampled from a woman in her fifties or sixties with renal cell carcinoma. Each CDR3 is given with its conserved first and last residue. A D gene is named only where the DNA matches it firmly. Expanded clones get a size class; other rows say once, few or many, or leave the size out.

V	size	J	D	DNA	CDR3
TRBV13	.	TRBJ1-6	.	TGTGCCAGCAGCCTGACGGCATATAATTCACCCCTCCACTTT	CASSLTAYNSPLHF
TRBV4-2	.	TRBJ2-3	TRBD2	TGTGCCAGCAGCCAAAGGGCACTAGCGGGAGACACAGATACGCAGTATTTT	CASSQRALAGDTDTQYF
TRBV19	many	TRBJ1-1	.	TGTGCCAGTACCCCGGCCCCGTACACTGAAGCTTTCTTT	CASTPAPYTEAFF
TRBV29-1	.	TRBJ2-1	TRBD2	TGCAGCGTGGACCCAGAAGCGGGGGGGTACAATGAGCAGTTCTTC	CSVDPEAGGYNEQFF
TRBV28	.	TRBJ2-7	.	TGTGCCAGCAGCACAGACACCTACGAGCAGTACTTC	CASSTDTYEQYF
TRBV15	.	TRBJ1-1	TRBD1	TGTGCCACCAGCAGAGAGCCAACAGGGGGCGGTGAAGCTTTCTTT	CATSREPTGGGEAFF
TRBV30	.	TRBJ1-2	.	TGTGCCTGGAGTGTAGAAGGGCCCTTTAACTATGGCTACACCTTC	CAWSVEGPFNYGYTF
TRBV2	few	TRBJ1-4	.	TGTGCCAGCACGGGGGGGAATGAAAAACTGTTTTTT	CASTGGNEKLFF
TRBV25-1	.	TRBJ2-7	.	TGTGCCAGCAGTGAATCCGGCATCATCCCTCTTGAGCAGTACTTC	CASSESGIIPLEQYF
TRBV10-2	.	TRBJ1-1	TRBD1	TGCGCCAGCCAATGGGACAGTAGGGCCACTGAAGCTTTCTTT	CASQWDSRATEAFF
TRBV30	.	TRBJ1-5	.	TGTGCCTGGAGCCTGGACGGAACAAATCAGCCCCAGCATTTT	CAWSLDGTNQPQHF
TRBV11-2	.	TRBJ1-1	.	TGTGCCAGCAGCTTATTGGGGGGGGCCGGAACTGAAGCTTTCTTT	CASSLLGGAGTEAFF
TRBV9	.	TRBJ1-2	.	TGTGCCAGCAGCTCAAATAGGGACACCTTC	CASSSNRDTF
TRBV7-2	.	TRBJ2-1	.	TGTGCCAGCAGGTTAAGCTTGAGGTTTGAGCAGTTCTTC	CASRLSLRFEQFF
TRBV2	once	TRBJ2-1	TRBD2	TGTGCCAGCACGACCGATGACTCAGCGGGAGGGCGGGAGTTCTTC	CASTTDDSAGGREFF
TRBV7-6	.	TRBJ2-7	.	TGTGCCAGCAGTCCGGACACGGACTCCTACGAGCAGTACTTC	CASSPDTDSYEQYF
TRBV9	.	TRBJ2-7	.	TGTGCCAGCAGCGCCCAAGGTGGGACGGGACTTTACGAGCAGTACTTC	CASSAQGGTGLYEQYF
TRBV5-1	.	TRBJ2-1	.	TGCGCCAGCAGCTGGCCCTCCGGACTATCCTCGAGCGCCTACAATGAGCAGTTCTTC	CASSWPSGLSSSAYNEQFF
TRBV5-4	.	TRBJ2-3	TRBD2	TGTGCCAGCAGCTTGCGGGGGGAGGATACGCAGTATTTT	CASSLRGEDTQYF
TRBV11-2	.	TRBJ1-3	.	TGTGCCAGCCGAGTAACGGTCTCTGGAAACACCATATATTTT	CASRVTVSGNTIYF
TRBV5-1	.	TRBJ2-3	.	TGCGCCAGCAGCGAGGGACCTGGCGGCGATACGCAGTATTTT	CASSEGPGGDTQYF
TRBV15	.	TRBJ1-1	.	TGTGCCACCAGCAGAGTACTCGCGAACACTGAAGCTTTCTTT	CATSRVLANTEAFF
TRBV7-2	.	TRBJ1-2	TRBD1	TGTGCCAGCAGCTTGGGGACAGGGATGGGCTACACCTTC	CASSLGTGMGYTF
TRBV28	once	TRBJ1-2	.	TGTGCCAGCAGTTTTGCGGCCTATGGCTACACCTTC	CASSFAAYGYTF
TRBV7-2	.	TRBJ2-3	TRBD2	TGTGCCAGCCACCTGGGGCTAGCGGGGAGAAATACGCAGTATTTT	CASHLGLAGRNTQYF
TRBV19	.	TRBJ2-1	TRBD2	TGTGCCAGTAGTATTGCCAGCGGGATGTCAAATGAGCAGTTCTTC	CASSIASGMSNEQFF
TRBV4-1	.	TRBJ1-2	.	TGCGCCAGCAGCCAAGAAAGCCAGGGAGGGAACTATGGCTACACCTTC	CASSQESQGGNYGYTF
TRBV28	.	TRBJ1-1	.	TGTGCCAGCAGTTTAGGGGGATTGGCTGAAGCTTTCTTT	CASSLGGLAEAFF
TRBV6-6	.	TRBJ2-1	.	TGTGCCAGCAGTCCAGTGTACAATGAGCAGTTCTTC	CASSPVYNEQFF
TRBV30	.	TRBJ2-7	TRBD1	TGTGCCTGGAGTGAGTTGGACAGGGATGCCTACGAGCAGTACTTC	CAWSELDRDAYEQYF
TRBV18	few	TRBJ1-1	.	TGTGCCAGCTCCGAGAGTCCGTCGAACACTGAAGCTTTCTTT	CASSESPSNTEAFF
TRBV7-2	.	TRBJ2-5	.	TGTGCCAGCAGCCTGGACAGAGTAAAAGAGACCCAGTACTTC	CASSLDRVKETQYF
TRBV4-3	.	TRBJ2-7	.	TGCGCCAGCAGCCACGGCAGGGGCGAGCAGTACTTC	CASSHGRGEQYF
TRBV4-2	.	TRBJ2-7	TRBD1	TGTGCCAGCAGCCATCGGACAGGGGACGAGCAGTACTTC	CASSHRTGDEQYF
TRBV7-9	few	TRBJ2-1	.	TGTGCCAGCAGTTTAGCGTTGAGCTCCTACAATGAGCAGTTCTTC	CASSLALSSYNEQFF
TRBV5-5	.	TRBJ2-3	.	TGTGCCAGCAGCTCCCTCAGCCTCACAGATACGCAGTATTTT	CASSSLSLTDTQYF
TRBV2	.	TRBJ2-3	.	TGTGCCAGCAGTGTGGAACCGGCGGATACGCAGTATTTT	CASSVEPADTQYF